One T cell receptor beta chain is described in this entry. The trim removed 10 bases at V and 7 bases at J, leaving 10 bases unmatched. Germline V gene lookup returns CDR1 ENHRY and CDR2 SYGVKD. This CDR3 has 14 amino acids. This sample is drawn from a study of blood T cell repertoires in COVID-19. Libraries were prepared by immunoSEQ multiplex PCR; TCRdb keeps only in-frame clonotypes and omits some of them. This sample carries 150,000 to 200,000 clones, roughly 86% of them seen once, and the ten largest clones take approximately 6.5%. The origin of this receptor is a woman aged 80 or over in a cohort sampled during active or convalescent COVID-19. The chain links TRBV10-3 to TRBJ1-4, with 9 bases identical to TRBD1. The specimen sequenced was peripheral blood. CDR3 loop: CATRSGTGIEKLFF. The CDR3 region has the DNA TGTGCCACCAGATCCGGGACAGGGATTGAAAAACTGTTTTTT.